The present T cell receptor (beta chain) was sequenced within a study of OX40 agonist ivuxolimab in advanced cancers. Regarding the study as a whole: Blood T cells, both CD4+ and CD8+, expanded clonally by week 6 at 0.1 to 3.0 mg/kg. Averaged across samples, CD8+ T cells carried more expanded clones than CD4+ did.

Comments on this clone: As yet, its antigen is unknown.

Profiling relied on immunoSEQ multiplex PCR, and the TCRdb table lists in-frame clones only, not all of them. The data contain tens of thousands of clones, more than 80% of them singletons. The CDR3 contains 15 residues. V trimming: 2 bases; J trimming: 4 bases; junction bases outside the gene matches: 6. Per germline, CDR1 KGHSH and CDR2 LQKENI. The sequence was collected from an adult with an advanced solid tumor such as melanoma, head and neck, liver or kidney cancer. The rearrangement links TRBV18 to TRBJ1-2; 8 nucleotides agree with TRBD1. The sequenced sample was CD4+ or CD8+ T cells sorted from blood, obtained in a trial of the OX40 agonist ivuxolimab. The CDR3 is CASSPDRDRPYGYTF. The CDR3 nucleotides are TGTGCCAGCTCACCAGACCGGGACAGGCCCTATGGCTACACCTTC.